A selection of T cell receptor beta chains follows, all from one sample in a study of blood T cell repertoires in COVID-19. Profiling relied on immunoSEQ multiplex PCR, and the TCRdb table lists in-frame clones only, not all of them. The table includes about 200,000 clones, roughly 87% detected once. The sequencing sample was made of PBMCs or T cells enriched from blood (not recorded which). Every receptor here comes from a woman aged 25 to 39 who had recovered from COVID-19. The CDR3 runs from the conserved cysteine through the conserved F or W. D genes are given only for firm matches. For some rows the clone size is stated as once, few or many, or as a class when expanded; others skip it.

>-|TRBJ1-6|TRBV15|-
TGTGCCACCAGCAGAGGTCGGGGTAATTCACCCCTCCACTTT
CATSRGRGNSPLHF
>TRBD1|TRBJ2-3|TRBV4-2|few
TGTGCCAGCAGCCAAGATGCATTGAGACAGGGGATATCTAGGGGCTGGTTCCGCACAGATACGCAGTATTTT
CASSQDALRQGISRGWFRTDTQYF
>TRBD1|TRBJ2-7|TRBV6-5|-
TGTGCCAGCAGATCAGACAGGGGGCTGTACGAGCAGTACTTC
CASRSDRGLYEQYF
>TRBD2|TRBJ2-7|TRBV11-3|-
TGTGCCAGCAGCTTAGGACTAGCGGGAGCCGAGCAGTACTTC
CASSLGLAGAEQYF
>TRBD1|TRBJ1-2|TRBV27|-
TGTGCCAGCAGTTCCGAGACAGGGGTGTCCTATGGCTACACCTTC
CASSSETGVSYGYTF
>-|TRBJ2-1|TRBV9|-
TGTGCCAGCACACGGGGGGCGGGGAGCTCCTACAATGAGCAGTTCTTC
CASTRGAGSSYNEQFF
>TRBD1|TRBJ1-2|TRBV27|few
TGTGCCAGCAGTGGCCGACAGGGGGCCGGTTATGGCTACACCTTC
CASSGRQGAGYGYTF
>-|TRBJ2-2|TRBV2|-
TGTGCCAGCAGTGAAGACAGCTTAACAAACACCGGGGAGCTGTTTTTT
CASSEDSLTNTGELFF
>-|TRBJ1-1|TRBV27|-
TGTGCCAGCAGTGGGGGCCCAGGGGTCGGGACTGAAGCTTTCTTT
CASSGGPGVGTEAFF
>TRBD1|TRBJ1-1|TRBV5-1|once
TGCGCCAGCAGCTTAACCGGGACAGAGAACACTGAAGCTTTCTTT
CASSLTGTENTEAFF
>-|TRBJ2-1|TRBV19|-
TGTGCCAGTAGTCCCCTGACGACGGGAGAGAATGAGCAGTTCTTC
CASSPLTTGENEQFF
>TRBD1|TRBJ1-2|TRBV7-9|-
TGTGCCAGCAGCTTGGAACAGGGGTTTGGCTACACCTTC
CASSLEQGFGYTF
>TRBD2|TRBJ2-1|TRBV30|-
TGTGCCTGGAGTCCAAAGCGGGGGGTTTACAATGAGCAGTTCTTC
CAWSPKRGVYNEQFF
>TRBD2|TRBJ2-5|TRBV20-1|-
TGCAGTGCTAGTACGGGACTAGCTATGGGAGGTTGGGAAGAGACCCAGTACTTC
CSASTGLAMGGWEETQYF
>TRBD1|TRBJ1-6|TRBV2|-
TGTGCCAGCTTACAGGGGAATAATTCACCCCTCCACTTT
CASLQGNNSPLHF
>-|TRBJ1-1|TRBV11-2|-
TGTGCCAGCAGCTTAGATCAGAGTGAAAGCAGGGTATTCATGAACACTGAAGCTTTCTTT
CASSLDQSESRVFMNTEAFF
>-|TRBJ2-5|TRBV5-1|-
TGCGCCAGCAGTCAGGGGTACCAAGAGACCCAGTACTTC
CASSQGYQETQYF
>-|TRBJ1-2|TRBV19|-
TGTGCCAGTAGTGAGGCCGGAAGAACAAATGGCTACACCTTC
CASSEAGRTNGYTF
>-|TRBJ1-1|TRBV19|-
TGTGCCAGTAGTATAAGGGGCAGTGGGCCAATGAACACTGAAGCTTTCTTT
CASSIRGSGPMNTEAFF
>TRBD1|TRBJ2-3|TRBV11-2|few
TGTGCCAGCAGCCTGGGGTCGGGACAGGGGGCTGGAGATACGCAGTATTTT
CASSLGSGQGAGDTQYF
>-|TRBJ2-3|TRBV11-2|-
TGTGCCAGCAGCTTAGATCGGGCGGGGTGGTCAGATACGCAGTATTTT
CASSLDRAGWSDTQYF
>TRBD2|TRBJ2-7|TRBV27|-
TGTGCCAGCAGTTTAGAGCGGGGATTGGGCGAGCAGTACTTC
CASSLERGLGEQYF
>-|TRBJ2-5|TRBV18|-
TGTGCCAGCTCACCACGGCAGGGGCAAGAGACCCAGTACTTC
CASSPRQGQETQYF
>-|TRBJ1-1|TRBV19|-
TGTGCCAGTAGTACCGGGGGAATGACAGCTTTCTTT
CASSTGGMTAFF
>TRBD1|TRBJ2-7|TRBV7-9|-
TGTGCCAGCAGCTCCTCCGGGACAGCCTCCTACGAGCAGTACTTC
CASSSSGTASYEQYF
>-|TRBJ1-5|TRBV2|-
TGTGCCAGCAGTCCCACAGGGAGCATCGTATTTGTCAATCAGCCCCAGCATTTT
CASSPTGSIVFVNQPQHF
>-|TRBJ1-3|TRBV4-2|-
TGTGCCAGCAGCCAAGATGAAGTTGGAGTTGGACGGACACGGGGAAACACCATATATTTT
CASSQDEVGVGRTRGNTIYF
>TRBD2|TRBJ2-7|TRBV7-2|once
TGTGCCAGCAGCCAAGGCTCGGGACTAGCGGGTTACGAGCAGTACTTC
CASSQGSGLAGYEQYF
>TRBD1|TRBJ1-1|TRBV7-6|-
TGTGCCAGCAGCTTATTTCCACAGGGGGTTGCTTTCTTT
CASSLFPQGVAFF
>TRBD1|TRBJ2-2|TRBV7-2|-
TGTGCCAGCAGTAGTAGACAGGGGCGGCTCACCGGGGAGCTGTTTTTT
CASSSRQGRLTGELFF
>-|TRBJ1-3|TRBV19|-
TGTGCCAGTAGTATAGTACAGGGATCTGGAAACACCATATATTTT
CASSIVQGSGNTIYF
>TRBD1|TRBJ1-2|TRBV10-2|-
TGCGCCAGCAGTGAGGGGGGACAGGCTAACTATGGCTACACCTTC
CASSEGGQANYGYTF
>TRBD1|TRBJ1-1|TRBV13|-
TGTGCCAGCAGCGTGACAGGGGTTGAAGCTTTCTTT
CASSVTGVEAFF
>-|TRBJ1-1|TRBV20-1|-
TGCAGTGCTCCAGGGAACACTGAAGCTTTCTTT
CSAPGNTEAFF
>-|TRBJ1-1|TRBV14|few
TGTGCCAGCAGCCAAGATTTCGGCACTGAAGCTTTCTTT
CASSQDFGTEAFF
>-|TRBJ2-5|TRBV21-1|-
TGTGCCAGTCATAAGAGGGATCTAGCGGGGGCCCGGGATGGGGGCCAGTACTTC
CASHKRDLAGARDGGQYF
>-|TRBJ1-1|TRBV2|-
TGTGCCAGCAGCGAGGACATAAACACTGAAGCTTTCTTT
CASSEDINTEAFF
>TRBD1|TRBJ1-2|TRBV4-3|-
TGCGCCAGCAGCCAGAGTCACACCCCAGGGGGCTATGGCTACACCTTC
CASSQSHTPGGYGYTF
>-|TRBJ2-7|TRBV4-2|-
TGTGCCAGCAGCTACCTATCAGGCGAGCAGTACTTC
CASSYLSGEQYF
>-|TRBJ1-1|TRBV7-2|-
TGTGCCAGCAGCTTGTCCCCGAGGGTTGAAGCTTTCTTT
CASSLSPRVEAFF
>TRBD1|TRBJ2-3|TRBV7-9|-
TGTGCCAGCAGCCCCGGGACAGCCCTAGTAACAGATACGCAGTATTTT
CASSPGTALVTDTQYF
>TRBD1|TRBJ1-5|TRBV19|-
TGTGCCAGTACTCGCTCACAGGGGAACAATCAGCCCCAGCATTTT
CASTRSQGNNQPQHF
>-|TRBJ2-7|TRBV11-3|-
TGTGCCAGCAGCGCACCTGGGGGCAGGAACGAGCAGTACTTC
CASSAPGGRNEQYF
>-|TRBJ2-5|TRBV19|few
TGTGCCAGTAGTATTGGTCAGTACCAAGAGACCCAGTACTTC
CASSIGQYQETQYF
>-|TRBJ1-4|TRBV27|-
TGTGCCAGCAGTTTGCTTGGCGGGTTCAGTGAAAAACTGTTTTTT
CASSLLGGFSEKLFF
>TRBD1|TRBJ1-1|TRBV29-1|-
TGCAGCGCGGGAACAGGGGGCCTCGCTGAAGCTTTCTTT
CSAGTGGLAEAFF
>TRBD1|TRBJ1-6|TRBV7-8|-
TGTGCCAGCAGGACAAACAGGGGGGACAGGCAACCCCTCCACTTT
CASRTNRGDRQPLHF
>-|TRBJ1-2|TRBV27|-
TGTGCCAGCAGTTTGACCAGGGGAACGAATGGCTACACCTTC
CASSLTRGTNGYTF
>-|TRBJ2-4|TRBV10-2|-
TGCGCCAGCAAAGACAGGGAGGAAAACATTCAGTACTTC
CASKDREENIQYF
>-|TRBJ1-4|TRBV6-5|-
TGTGCCAGCAGTTCCGAGGGGGTGGGGACTGAAAAACTGTTTTTT
CASSSEGVGTEKLFF
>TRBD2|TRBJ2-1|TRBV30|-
TGTGCCTGGAGTGTAGCGGGAGGGCCGAATGAGCAGTTCTTC
CAWSVAGGPNEQFF
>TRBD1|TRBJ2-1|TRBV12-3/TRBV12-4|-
TGTGCCAGCGGGGACAGTCGCGAGCAGTTCTTC
CASGDSREQFF
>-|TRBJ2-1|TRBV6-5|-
TGTGCCAGCAGTTACTCGAGTTTTCCTTGGAATGAGCAGTTCTTC
CASSYSSFPWNEQFF